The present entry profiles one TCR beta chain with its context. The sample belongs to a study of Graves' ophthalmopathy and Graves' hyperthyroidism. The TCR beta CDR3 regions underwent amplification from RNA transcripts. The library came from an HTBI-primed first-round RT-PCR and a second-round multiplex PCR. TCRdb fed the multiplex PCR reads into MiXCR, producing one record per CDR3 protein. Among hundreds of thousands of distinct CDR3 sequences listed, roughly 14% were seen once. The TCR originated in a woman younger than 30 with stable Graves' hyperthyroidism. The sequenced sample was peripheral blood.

The CDR3, as DNA: TGCAGTGCAAAGGAGGGTGGAACATATGAAGCTTTCTTT. Its protein product is CSAKEGGTYEAFF. The V and J genes are TRBV20-1 and TRBJ1-1; D is ambiguous. Deletions cut 6 bases from V and 7 bases from J, with 18 bases between. From germline, CDR1 is DFQATT and CDR2 SNEGSKA (reference sequence). The CDR3 length is 13 residues.